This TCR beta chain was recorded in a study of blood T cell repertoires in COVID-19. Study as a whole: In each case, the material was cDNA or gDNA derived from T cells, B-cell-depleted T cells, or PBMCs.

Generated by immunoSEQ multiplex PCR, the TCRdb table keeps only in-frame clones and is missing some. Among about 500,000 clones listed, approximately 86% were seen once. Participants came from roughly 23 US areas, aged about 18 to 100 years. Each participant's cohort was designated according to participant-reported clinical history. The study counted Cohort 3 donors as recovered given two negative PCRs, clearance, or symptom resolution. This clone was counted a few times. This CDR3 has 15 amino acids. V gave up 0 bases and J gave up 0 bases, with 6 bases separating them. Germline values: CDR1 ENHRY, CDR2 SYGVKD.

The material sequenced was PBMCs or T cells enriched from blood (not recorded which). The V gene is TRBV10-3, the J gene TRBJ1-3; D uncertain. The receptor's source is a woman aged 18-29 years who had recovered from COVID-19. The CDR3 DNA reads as TGTGCCATCAGTGAGTCGCCGGGCTCTGGAAACACCATATATTTT. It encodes CAISESPGSGNTIYF.